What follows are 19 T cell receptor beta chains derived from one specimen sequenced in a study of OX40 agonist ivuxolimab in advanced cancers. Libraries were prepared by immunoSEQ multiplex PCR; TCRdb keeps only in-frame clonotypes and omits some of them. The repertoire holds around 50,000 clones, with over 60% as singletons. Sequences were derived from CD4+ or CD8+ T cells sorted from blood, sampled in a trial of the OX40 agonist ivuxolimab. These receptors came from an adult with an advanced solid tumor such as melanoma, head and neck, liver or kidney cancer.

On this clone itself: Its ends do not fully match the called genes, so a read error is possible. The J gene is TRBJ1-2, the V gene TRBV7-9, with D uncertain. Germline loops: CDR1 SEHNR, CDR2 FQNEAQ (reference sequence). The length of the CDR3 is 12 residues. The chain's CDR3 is CASVSVQVLAAF. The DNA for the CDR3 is TGTGCCAGCGTGTCTGTTCAGGTGCTCGCCGCCTTC.

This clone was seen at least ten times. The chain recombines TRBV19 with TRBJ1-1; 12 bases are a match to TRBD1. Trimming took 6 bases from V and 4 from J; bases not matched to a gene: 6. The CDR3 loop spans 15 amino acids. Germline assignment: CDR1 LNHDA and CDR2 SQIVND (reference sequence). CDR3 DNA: TGTGCCAGTAGCCCAGAGGGACAGGGGGCCACTGAAGCTTTCTTT. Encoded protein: CASSPEGQGATEAFF.

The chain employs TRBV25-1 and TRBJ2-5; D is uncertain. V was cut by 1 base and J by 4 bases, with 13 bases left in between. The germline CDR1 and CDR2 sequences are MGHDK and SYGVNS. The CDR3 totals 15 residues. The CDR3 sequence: CASSEFRSFRETQYF. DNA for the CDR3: TGTGCCAGCAGTGAATTCAGGAGCTTTAGAGAGACCCAGTACTTC. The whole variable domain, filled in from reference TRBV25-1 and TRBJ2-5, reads EADIYQTPRYLVIGTGKKITLECSQTMGHDKMYWYQQDPGMELHLIHYSYGVNSTEKGDLSSESTVSRIRTEHFPLTLESARPSHTSQYLCASSEFRSFRETQYFGPGTRLLVL.

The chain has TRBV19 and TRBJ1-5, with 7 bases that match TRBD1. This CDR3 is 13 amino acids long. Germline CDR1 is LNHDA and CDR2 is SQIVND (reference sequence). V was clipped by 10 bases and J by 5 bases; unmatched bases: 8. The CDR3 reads CATSQGKDQPQHF. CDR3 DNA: TGTGCCACCTCACAGGGGAAAGATCAGCCCCAGCATTTT.

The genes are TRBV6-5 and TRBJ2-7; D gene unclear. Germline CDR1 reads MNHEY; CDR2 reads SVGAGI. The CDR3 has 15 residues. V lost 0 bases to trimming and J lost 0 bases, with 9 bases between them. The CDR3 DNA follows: TGTGCCAGCAGTTACTCAGGGCCACCCTCCTACGAGCAGTACTTC. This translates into CASSYSGPPSYEQYF.

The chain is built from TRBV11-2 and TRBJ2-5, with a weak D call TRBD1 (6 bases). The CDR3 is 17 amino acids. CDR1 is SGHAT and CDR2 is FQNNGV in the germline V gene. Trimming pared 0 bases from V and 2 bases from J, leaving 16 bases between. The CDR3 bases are TGTGCCAGCAGCTTAGATAGGGTGGGACACCTACAAGAGACCCAGTACTTC. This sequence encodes CASSLDRVGHLQETQYF. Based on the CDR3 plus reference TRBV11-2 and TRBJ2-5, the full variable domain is EAGVAQSPRYKIIEKRQSVAFWCNPISGHATLYWYQQILGQGPKLLIQFQNNGVVDDSQLPKDRFSAERLKGVDSTLKIQPAKLEDSAVYLCASSLDRVGHLQETQYFGPGTRLLVL.

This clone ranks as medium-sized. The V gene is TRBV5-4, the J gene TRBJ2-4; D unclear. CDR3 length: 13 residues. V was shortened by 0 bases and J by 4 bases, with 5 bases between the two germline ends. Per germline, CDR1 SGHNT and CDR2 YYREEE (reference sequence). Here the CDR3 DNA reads TGTGCCAGCAGCTTGGCCCAGAAAAACATTCAGTACTTC. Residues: CASSLAQKNIQYF. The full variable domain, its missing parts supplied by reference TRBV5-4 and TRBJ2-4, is ETGVTQSPTHLIKTRGQQVTLRCSSQSGHNTVSWYQQALGQGPQFIFQYYREEENGRGNFPPRFSGLQFPNYSSELNVNALELDDSALYLCASSLAQKNIQYFGAGTRLSVL.

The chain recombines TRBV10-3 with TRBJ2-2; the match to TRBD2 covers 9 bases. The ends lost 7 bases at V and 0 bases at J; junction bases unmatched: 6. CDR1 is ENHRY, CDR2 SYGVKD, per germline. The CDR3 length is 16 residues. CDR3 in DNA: TGTGCCATCACCAAAGCGGGAGGTTCGAACACCGGGGAGCTGTTTTTT. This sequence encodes CAITKAGGSNTGELFF.

CDR3 bases: TGCGCCAGCAGCCAAGATCAGGGGTACACTGAAGCTTTCTTT. It translates to CASSQDQGYTEAFF. The chain links TRBV4-3 to TRBJ1-1, with TRBD1 as a possible D gene (6 bases). Germline values: CDR1 LGHNA, CDR2 YSLEER. Trimming removed 0 bases at V and 3 bases at J, with 8 bases between. This CDR3 is 14 amino acids long.

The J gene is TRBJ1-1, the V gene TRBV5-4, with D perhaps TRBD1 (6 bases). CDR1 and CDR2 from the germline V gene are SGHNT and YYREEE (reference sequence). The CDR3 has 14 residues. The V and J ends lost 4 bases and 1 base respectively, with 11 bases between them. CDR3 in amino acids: CASSPDRKNTEAFF. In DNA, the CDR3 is TGTGCCAGCAGCCCGGACAGAAAGAACACTGAAGCTTTCTTT.

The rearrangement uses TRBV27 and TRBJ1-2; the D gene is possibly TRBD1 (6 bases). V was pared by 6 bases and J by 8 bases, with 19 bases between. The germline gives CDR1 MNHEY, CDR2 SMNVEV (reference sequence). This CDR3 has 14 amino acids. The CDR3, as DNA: TGTGCCAGCAGCACAACGACAGGTGTCCTCGGCTACACCTTC. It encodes CASSTTTGVLGYTF.

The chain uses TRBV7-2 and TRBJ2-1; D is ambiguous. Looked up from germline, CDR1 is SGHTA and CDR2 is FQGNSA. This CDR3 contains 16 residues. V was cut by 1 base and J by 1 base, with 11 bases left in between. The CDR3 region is CASSLVWLASYNEQFF. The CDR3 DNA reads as TGTGCCAGCAGCTTAGTTTGGCTGGCTTCCTACAATGAGCAGTTCTTC. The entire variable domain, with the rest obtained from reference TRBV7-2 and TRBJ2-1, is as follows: GAGVSQSPSNKVTEKGKDVELRCDPISGHTALYWYRQSLGQGLEFLIYFQGNSAPDKSGLPSDRFSAERTGGSVSTLTIQRTQQEDSAVYLCASSLVWLASYNEQFFGPGTRLTVL.

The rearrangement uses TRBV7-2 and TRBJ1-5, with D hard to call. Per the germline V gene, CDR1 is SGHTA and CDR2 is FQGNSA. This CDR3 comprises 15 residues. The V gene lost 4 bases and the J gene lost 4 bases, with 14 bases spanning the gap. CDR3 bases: TGTGCCAGCAGCTCATCGTATAGTAGAAATCAGCCCCAGCATTTT. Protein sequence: CASSSSYSRNQPQHF. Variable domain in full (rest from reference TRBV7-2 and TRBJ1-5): GAGVSQSPSNKVTEKGKDVELRCDPISGHTALYWYRQSLGQGLEFLIYFQGNSAPDKSGLPSDRFSAERTGGSVSTLTIQRTQQEDSAVYLCASSSSYSRNQPQHFGDGTRLSIL.

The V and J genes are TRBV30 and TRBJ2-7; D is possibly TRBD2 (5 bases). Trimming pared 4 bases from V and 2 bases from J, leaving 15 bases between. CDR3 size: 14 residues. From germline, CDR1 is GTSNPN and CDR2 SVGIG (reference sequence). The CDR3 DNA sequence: TGTGCCTGGAATGAGGGCATTAATACCTACGAGCAGTACTTC. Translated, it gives CAWNEGINTYEQYF.

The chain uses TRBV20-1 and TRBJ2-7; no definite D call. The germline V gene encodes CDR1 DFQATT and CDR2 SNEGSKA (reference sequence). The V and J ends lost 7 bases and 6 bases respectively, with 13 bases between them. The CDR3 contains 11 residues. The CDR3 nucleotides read TGCAGTGGAGGCACAGTGGCCGAGCAGTACTTC. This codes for CSGGTVAEQYF.

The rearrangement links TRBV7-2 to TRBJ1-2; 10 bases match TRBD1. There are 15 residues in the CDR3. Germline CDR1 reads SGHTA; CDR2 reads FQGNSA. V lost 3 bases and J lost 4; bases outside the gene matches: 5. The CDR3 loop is CASSFGQGGIYGYTF. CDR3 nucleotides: TGTGCCAGCAGCTTTGGACAGGGGGGCATCTATGGCTACACCTTC.

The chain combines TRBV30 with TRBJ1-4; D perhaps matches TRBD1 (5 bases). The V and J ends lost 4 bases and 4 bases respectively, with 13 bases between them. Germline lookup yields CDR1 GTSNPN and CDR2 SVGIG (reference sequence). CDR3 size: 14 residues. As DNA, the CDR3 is TGTGCCTGGACTACGGGCCAGGGTAATGAAAAACTGTTTTTT. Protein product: CAWTTGQGNEKLFF.

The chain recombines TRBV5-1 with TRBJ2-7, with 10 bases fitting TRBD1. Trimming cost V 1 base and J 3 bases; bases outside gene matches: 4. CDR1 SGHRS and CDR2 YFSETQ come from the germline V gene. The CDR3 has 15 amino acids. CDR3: CASSLQGQGYYEQYF. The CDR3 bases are TGCGCCAGCAGCTTGCAGGGACAGGGGTACTACGAGCAGTACTTC.

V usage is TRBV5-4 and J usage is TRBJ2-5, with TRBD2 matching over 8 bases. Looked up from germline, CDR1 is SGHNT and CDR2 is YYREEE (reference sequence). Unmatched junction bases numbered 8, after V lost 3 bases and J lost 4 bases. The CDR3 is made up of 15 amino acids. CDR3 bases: TGTGCCAGCAGCTCTTTAGCGGGAACGGGAGAGACCCAGTACTTC. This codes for CASSSLAGTGETQYF.